This TCR beta chain stems from a study of beta chain features in type 1 diabetes. Study-level information: No patient-donor differences in age, gender, total cells or subset yield. Whole-study findings and limits: cDNA-based sequencing might over-represent cells highly expressing TCR. A pattern of fewer insertions and more deletions at VDJ junctions was seen in type 1 diabetes patients. Among all four CD4+ subsets, Type 1 diabetes patients had TCRB CDR3s that were moderately but significantly shorter.

Expressed TCRB transcripts got sequenced, as all isolated RNA was reverse transcribed. TCRdb's table, derived via immunoSEQ multiplex PCR, lists solely in-frame clones and lacks some. Among 600,000 or so clones, 9.5% to 15% were seen once, and the ten largest hold approximately 0.11%. V shed 4 bases, J shed 7 bases, and the junction held 9 bases outside the gene matches. The CDR3 contains 14 residues. Germline lookup yields CDR1 SGHNT and CDR2 YYREEE (reference sequence). A word on this clone: No antigen is known for it.

Sequencing was carried out using naive CD4+ T cells from blood. This receptor was taken from a man younger than 40 with type 1 diabetes. The chain links TRBV5-4 to TRBJ2-7; 9 positions match TRBD2. CDR3: CASSNGGLAGEQYF. In DNA, the CDR3 is TGTGCCAGCAGCAATGGGGGACTAGCCGGGGAGCAGTACTTC.